This TCR beta chain comes out of a study of CD8 T cells in Susac syndrome. After extraction with the RNeasy kit, about 0.5 to 1 ug of the RNA was reverse transcribed using random hexamers. TCRdb recomputed calls from the immunoSEQ multiplex PCR reads with MiXCR, one row per CDR3 protein. The sample lists about 200,000 distinct CDR3 sequences, over 90% occurring once. Germline V gene lookup returns CDR1 MNHEY and CDR2 SMNVEV (reference sequence). Unmatched junction bases numbered 12, after V lost 4 bases and J lost 7 bases. The CDR3 extends over 16 amino acids. Whole-study results and caveats: Regarding the TCR sequencing and HLA analysis, the study admitted that a relatively small number of individuals were involved.

The study sequenced TCR beta in blood CD8+ and CD4+ T cells. Relapsing-remitting disease, either stable or active, was present in the multiple sclerosis controls, who were treatment-naive patients. With respect to this clonotype: What it recognizes is unknown.

Material: CD4+ T cells from PBMCs. V gene TRBV27 combines with J gene TRBJ2-1, with 8 positions matching TRBD2. The TCR comes from a human donor with multiple sclerosis. The CDR3 here is CASSSDLGRAGNEQFF. The CDR3 DNA sequence: TGTGCCAGCAGTTCTGACCTCGGGAGGGCCGGGAATGAGCAGTTCTTC.